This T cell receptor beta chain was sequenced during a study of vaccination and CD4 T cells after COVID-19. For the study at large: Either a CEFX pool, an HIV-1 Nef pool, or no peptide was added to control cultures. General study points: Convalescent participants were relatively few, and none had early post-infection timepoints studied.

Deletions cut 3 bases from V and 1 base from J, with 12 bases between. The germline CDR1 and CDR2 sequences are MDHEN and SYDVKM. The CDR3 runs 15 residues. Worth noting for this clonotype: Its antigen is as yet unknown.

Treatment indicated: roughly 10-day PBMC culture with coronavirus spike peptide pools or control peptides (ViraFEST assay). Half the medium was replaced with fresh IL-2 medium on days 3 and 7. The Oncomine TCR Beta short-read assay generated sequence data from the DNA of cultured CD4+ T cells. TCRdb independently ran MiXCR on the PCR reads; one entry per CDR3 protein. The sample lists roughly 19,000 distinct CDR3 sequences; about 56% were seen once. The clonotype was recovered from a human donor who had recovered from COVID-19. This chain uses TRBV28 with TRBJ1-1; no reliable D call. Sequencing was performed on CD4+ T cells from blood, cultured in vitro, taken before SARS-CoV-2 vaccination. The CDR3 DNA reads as TGTGCCAGCAGTTTGGTCGGCCATTCGAACACTGAAGCTTTCTTT. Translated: CASSLVGHSNTEAFF.